The present T cell receptor beta chain was sequenced within a study of shared clonotypes between healthy human individuals. Study at large: Donor ages ranged 18 to 49 years: a couple of women, three men.

Several immunoSEQ plates received, in even portions, the genomic DNA of each subset. Clones were sequenced by immunoSEQ multiplex PCR, and TCRdb holds only the in-frame ones, with some missing. The sample lists 490,000 or so clones; roughly 85% were seen once. The trim removed 2 bases at V and 3 bases at J, leaving 4 bases unmatched. CDR3 length: 15 residues. CDR1 is SGHRS, CDR2 YFSETQ, per germline. The study drew all its donors from Caucasian adults living in Nashville, Tennessee. Sequenced: PBMCs. The sequence came from a woman aged 40 to 50 in good health. Some clones in this sample may be carry-over from other donors' samples. V and J are TRBV5-1 and TRBJ2-1; 8 positions match TRBD2. The CDR3 sequence: CASSFSGMHYNEQFF. CDR3 DNA: TGCGCCAGCAGCTTTAGCGGGATGCACTACAATGAGCAGTTCTTC.